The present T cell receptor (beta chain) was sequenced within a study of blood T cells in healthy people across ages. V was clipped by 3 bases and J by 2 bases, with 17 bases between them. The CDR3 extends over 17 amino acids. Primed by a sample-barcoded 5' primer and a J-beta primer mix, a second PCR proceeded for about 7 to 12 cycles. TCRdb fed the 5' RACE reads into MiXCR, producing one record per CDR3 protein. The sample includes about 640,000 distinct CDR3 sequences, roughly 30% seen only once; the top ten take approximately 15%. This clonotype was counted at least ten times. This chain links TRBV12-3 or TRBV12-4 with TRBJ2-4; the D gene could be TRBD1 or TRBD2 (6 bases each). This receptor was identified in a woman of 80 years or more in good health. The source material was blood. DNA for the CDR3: TGTGCCAGCAGTTTGCAACTGGGGGCGGGGTCCAAAAACATTCAGTACTTC. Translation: CASSLQLGAGSKNIQYF.